This T cell receptor beta chain was sequenced in a study of blood T cell repertoires in COVID-19. The germline CDR1 and CDR2 sequences are SQVTM and ANQGSEA. The CDR3 consists of 17 residues. Trimming removed 2 bases from V and 4 bases from J, with 23 bases in between. The method was immunoSEQ multiplex PCR; TCRdb's version includes in-frame clones alone and lacks a portion of them. The sample records 150,000 to 200,000 clones, about 79% being singletons. This chain uses TRBV29-1 with TRBJ1-2, with D perhaps TRBD1 (5 bases). The receptor was isolated from a woman aged 70 to 79 with acute or convalescent COVID-19. Sequencing was done on a sample of peripheral blood. The CDR3 protein is CSVESRGPGGWIYGYTF. The CDR3 DNA sequence: TGCAGCGTTGAAAGCAGAGGGCCGGGGGGGTGGATCTATGGCTACACCTTC.